Below are 4 T cell receptor beta chains sequenced from a single sample in a study of blood T cell repertoires in COVID-19. Repertoires were generated with immunoSEQ multiplex PCR, while TCRdb's copy carries only in-frame clones and drops some. The sample consists of roughly 200,000 clones, roughly 86% of them appearing once. Sequencing was carried out using PBMCs or T cells enriched from blood (not recorded which). The receptors were sampled from a woman in her twenties or thirties who had recovered from COVID-19.

As DNA, the CDR3 is TGTGCCAGCAGTTACTTTCCGACTAGCGGGATAAGCGAGCAGTACTTC. Its protein is CASSYFPTSGISEQYF. The chain employs TRBV6-5 and TRBJ2-7, with 11 positions matching TRBD2. The CDR3 sequence is 16 residues long. With V trimmed by 1 base and J by 6 bases, 8 bases remained unmatched. In germline, CDR1 is MNHEY, CDR2 SVGAGI.

The chain joins TRBV2 to TRBJ1-1, with D perhaps matching TRBD1 (5 bases). This CDR3 spans 15 amino acids. Germline-derived CDR1 and CDR2 are SNHLY and FYNNEI. Deletions cut 2 bases from V and 3 bases from J, with 13 bases between. CDR3 sequence reads: CASSESRVRDTEAFF. CDR3 in DNA: TGTGCCAGCAGTGAATCCAGGGTAAGGGACACTGAAGCTTTCTTT. The full variable domain, its missing parts supplied by reference TRBV2 and TRBJ1-1, is EPEVTQTPSHQVTQMGQEVILRCVPISNHLYFYWYRQILGQKVEFLVSFYNNEISEKSEIFDDQFSVERPDGSNFTLKIRSTKLEDSAMYFCASSESRVRDTEAFFGQGTRLTVV.

This clone was seen at least ten times. The chain combines TRBV6-5 with TRBJ2-6, with 8 positions matching TRBD1. Germline V gives CDR1 MNHEY, CDR2 SVGAGI. This CDR3 spans 15 amino acids. After removal of 6 bases from V and 3 bases from J, the junction contained 4 bases not matched to a gene. The chain's CDR3 is CASSLTGDGANVLTF. The CDR3 DNA reads as TGTGCCAGCAGCCTGACAGGGGATGGGGCCAACGTCCTGACTTTC.

This chain links TRBV30 with TRBJ1-5, with D perhaps matching TRBD1 (5 bases). The ends were cut back, 1 base at V and 5 bases at J, with 12 bases in the middle. From germline, CDR1 is GTSNPN and CDR2 SVGIG (reference sequence). The CDR3 runs 14 residues. This chain's CDR3 is CAWSETGTYQPQHF. In DNA form, the CDR3 reads TGTGCCTGGAGTGAAACAGGAACCTATCAGCCCCAGCATTTT.